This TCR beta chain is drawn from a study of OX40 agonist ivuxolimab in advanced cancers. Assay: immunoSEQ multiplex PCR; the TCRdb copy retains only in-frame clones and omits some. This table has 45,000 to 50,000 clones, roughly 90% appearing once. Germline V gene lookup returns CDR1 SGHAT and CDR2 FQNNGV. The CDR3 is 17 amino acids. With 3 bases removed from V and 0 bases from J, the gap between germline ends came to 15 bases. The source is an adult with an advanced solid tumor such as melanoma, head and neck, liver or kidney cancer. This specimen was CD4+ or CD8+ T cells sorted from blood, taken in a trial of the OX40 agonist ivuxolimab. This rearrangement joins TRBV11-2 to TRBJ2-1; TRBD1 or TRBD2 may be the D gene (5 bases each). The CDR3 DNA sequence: TGTGCCAGCAGCTTCCCAATGTGGGGGAGCTCCTACAATGAGCAGTTCTTC. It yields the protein CASSFPMWGSSYNEQFF.